The entry below gives a single TCR beta chain sequence along with its context. Its antigen is not known. These data come from a study of shared clonotypes between healthy human individuals. Study in general: Three plates each covered CD4 naive and memory; CD8 naive two, CD8 memory one.

Per the germline V gene, CDR1 is MNHNS and CDR2 is SASEGT. The CDR3 sequence is 13 residues long. Trimming pared 8 bases from V and 0 bases from J, leaving 10 bases between. Adult donors, all healthy and HIV-negative, had no recent acute infections or vaccinations. Study conclusions and caveats: Several donors held about 5% of naive CD4 clonotypes in common.

Authors' data handling: Filtering differed since immunoSEQ provided only junctions, with no quality scores. TCRdb's table, derived via immunoSEQ multiplex PCR, lists solely in-frame clones and lacks some. Clonal size and the V and J genes are those of that table, whereas D and trimming came from the DNA. The data show roughly 1 million clones, around 76% seen once. The sequence came from a man aged 18 to 30 in good health. This rearrangement joins TRBV6-1 to TRBJ1-1, with D unresolved. The sequencing sample was made of memory CD4+ T cells sorted from blood. As for subset: CD45RA-negative fraction. CDR3 DNA: TGTGCCAGCGAAGGGAGGGTGAACACTGAAGCTTTCTTT. It translates to CASEGRVNTEAFF.